This TCR beta chain derives from a study of shared clonotypes between healthy human individuals. Terminally differentiated effector memory CD45RA+ cells were excluded by CCR7 positive selection of CD45RO-negative cells. Libraries were prepared by immunoSEQ multiplex PCR; TCRdb keeps only in-frame clonotypes and omits some of them. The sample carries around 2,000,000 clones, about 92% recorded once. Per germline, CDR1 LNHNV and CDR2 YYDKDF (reference sequence). The germline V and J ends were trimmed by 1 base and 0 bases, with 3 bases remaining between them. CDR3 length: 13 amino acids. Of note for this clone: Additional DNA sequences in this sample encode the identical CDR3.

This TCR was sampled from a young man in good health. Some clones in this sample may be carry-over from other donors' samples. The gene calls are TRBV15 and TRBJ1-1; D is undetermined. The source material was naive CD8+ T cells from PBMCs. Here the CDR3 reads CATSRGLNTEAFF. For the CDR3, the DNA is TGTGCCACCAGCAGAGGTCTGAACACTGAAGCTTTCTTT.